The TCR beta chain under discussion was sequenced for a study of metastatic and nonmetastatic thyroid tumors. Study information: Repertoires were compared across blood and tumor or nodule tissue from malignant and benign thyroid patients.

The entire patient cohort was treatment-naive prior to thyroid surgery. V was trimmed by 4 bases and J by 1 base, leaving 7 bases between them. The CDR3 is 14 amino acids. CDR1 is LGHNA, CDR2 YNFKEQ, per germline. TCRdb re-clonotyped the PCR reads through MiXCR. The table has approximately 11,000 clones, about 26% seen once. This clone was seen at least ten times. The rearrangement uses TRBV4-2 and TRBJ2-2, with D unresolved. This clonotype was sampled from a male donor with papillary thyroid cancer or a benign thyroid nodule (not recorded which). Some clones in this sample may be carry-over from other donors' samples. Sequenced sample: tumor tissue. CDR3 sequence reads: CASSPPKNTGELFF. In DNA, the CDR3 is TGTGCCAGCAGCCCCCCTAAGAACACCGGGGAGCTGTTTTTT.